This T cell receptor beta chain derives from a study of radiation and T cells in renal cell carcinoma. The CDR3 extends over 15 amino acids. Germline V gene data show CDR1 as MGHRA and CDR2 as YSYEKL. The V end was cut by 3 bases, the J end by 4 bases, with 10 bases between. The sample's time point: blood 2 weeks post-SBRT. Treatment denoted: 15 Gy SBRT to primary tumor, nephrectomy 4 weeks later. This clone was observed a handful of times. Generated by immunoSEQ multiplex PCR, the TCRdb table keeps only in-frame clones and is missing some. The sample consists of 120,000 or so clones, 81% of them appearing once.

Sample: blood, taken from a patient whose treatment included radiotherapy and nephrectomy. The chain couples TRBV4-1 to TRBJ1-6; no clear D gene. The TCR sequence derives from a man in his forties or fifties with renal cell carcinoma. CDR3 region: CASSHGVGYNSPLHF. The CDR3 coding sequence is TGCGCCAGCAGCCATGGGGTAGGGTATAATTCACCCCTCCACTTT.